These 32 T cell receptor beta chains share one sample of origin, sequenced in a study of T cell responses to AZD1222 COVID-19 vaccine. This table comes from immunoSEQ multiplex PCR, and its TCRdb copy is limited to in-frame clones, with some not included. Seen here are some 140,000 clones, about 91% observed once, and the top ten hold about 1.9%. Here the sequenced sample was peripheral blood, taken 28 days after the second AZD1222 dose. These receptors were taken from an adult who received the AZD1222 COVID-19 vaccine.

The V call is TRBV12-3 or TRBV12-4, the J call TRBJ1-1, with D tentatively TRBD1 (6 bases). V was shortened by 4 bases and J by 3 bases, with 6 bases between the two germline ends. The CDR3 contains 12 residues. The CDR3 sequence: CASSWTDTEAFF. CDR3 nucleotides: TGTGCCAGCAGTTGGACAGACACTGAAGCTTTCTTT.

The V call is TRBV7-2, the J call TRBJ1-1; TRBD1 agrees at 7 bases. This CDR3 region has 15 residues. V was clipped by 1 base and J by 5 bases; unmatched bases: 7. Germline CDR1 and CDR2: SGHTA and FQGNSA. DNA for the CDR3: TGTGCCAGCAGCTTAGACTTGGGCAGGGGGACTGAAGCTTTCTTT. Its translation is CASSLDLGRGTEAFF.

V usage is TRBV9 and J usage is TRBJ2-3; 9 bases agree with TRBD1. The CDR3 sequence is 17 residues long. CDR1 and CDR2 (germline): SGDLS, YYNGEE. Trimming cost V 3 bases and J 5 bases; bases outside gene matches: 13. As DNA, the CDR3 is TGTGCCAGCAGCGGTAGTCGTGGGACAGGGTCAGAAGATACGCAGTATTTT. This encodes CASSGSRGTGSEDTQYF.

The chain uses TRBV5-6 and TRBJ1-2; 8 nucleotides match TRBD1. Trimming took 6 bases from V and 4 from J; bases not matched to a gene: 8. CDR1 and CDR2 from the germline V gene are SGHDT and YYEEEE. The CDR3 runs 14 residues. The CDR3: CASTRGRTSYGYTF. The CDR3 DNA follows: TGTGCCAGCACCAGGGGGCGGACATCCTATGGCTACACCTTC.

V gene TRBV2 combines with J gene TRBJ1-6; D is perhaps TRBD1 (6 bases). The V gene lost 2 bases and the J gene lost 5 bases, with 10 bases spanning the gap. The length of the CDR3 is 15 residues. The germline V gene encodes CDR1 SNHLY and CDR2 FYNNEI. Here the CDR3 reads CASSEQAGDNSPLHF. In nucleotides, the CDR3 is TGTGCCAGCAGTGAACAGGCAGGGGATAATTCACCCCTCCACTTT.

This chain connects TRBV30 to TRBJ2-1, with D possibly being TRBD1 or TRBD2 (5 bases each). The CDR3 length is 12 residues. V shed 1 base and J shed 14 bases, with 15 bases lying between them. CDR1 and CDR2 (germline): GTSNPN, SVGIG (reference sequence). The chain's CDR3 is CAWSDSRDLKFF. The CDR3 bases are TGTGCCTGGAGTGACTCCCGGGACCTAAAGTTCTTC.

The rearrangement joins TRBV6-6 to TRBJ2-7, with TRBD1 matching over 10 bases. The CDR3 covers 15 residues. CDR1 is MNHNY, CDR2 SVGAGI, per germline (reference sequence). The ends lost 3 bases at V and 4 bases at J; junction bases unmatched: 6. CDR3 protein: CASSYLTGGGYEQYV. CDR3 coding DNA: TGTGCCAGCAGTTATCTGACAGGGGGCGGGTACGAGCAGTACGTC.

In DNA form, the CDR3 reads TGTGCCAGCAGTTACTACTCTCCAGGGCGAACAAACACCATATATTTT. Translation gives CASSYYSPGRTNTIYF. The V gene is TRBV6-5, the J gene TRBJ1-3; weak D call: TRBD1 (5 bases). Germline V gives CDR1 MNHEY, CDR2 SVGAGI. The germline V and J ends were trimmed by 1 base and 6 bases, with 16 bases remaining between them. The CDR3 is 16 amino acids.

The J gene is TRBJ1-2, the V gene TRBV9; D is ambiguous. The CDR3 has 16 amino acids. V was clipped by 0 bases and J by 6 bases, with 18 bases between them. Germline V gene data show CDR1 as SGDLS and CDR2 as YYNGEE. The CDR3 coding sequence is TGTGCCAGCAGCGTAGTGTCAGGTAGTGATCCGGATGGCTACACCTTC. It encodes CASSVVSGSDPDGYTF.

The J gene is TRBJ2-7, the V gene TRBV7-2, with TRBD1 matching over 9 bases. Germline lookup yields CDR1 SGHTA and CDR2 FQGNSA. J lost 6 bases, V lost 6 bases, and 6 bases had no gene match. This CDR3 comprises 13 residues. CDR3 DNA: TGTGCCAGCAGACGGACAGGGGTTGTCGAGCAGTACTTC. Protein product: CASRRTGVVEQYF.

The chain recombines TRBV7-9 with TRBJ1-1, with a weak D call TRBD1 (6 bases). In germline, CDR1 is SEHNR, CDR2 FQNEAQ (reference sequence). V was shortened by 2 bases and J by 2 bases, with 18 bases between the two germline ends. CDR3 length equals 17 residues. The CDR3 protein is CASSLQWVGHLNTEAFF. CDR3 bases: TGTGCCAGCAGCTTACAATGGGTGGGACACCTTAACACTGAAGCTTTCTTT.

Comments on this clone: This sequence may be a read error, since a much larger clone differs from it by one base. The chain recombines TRBV7-2 with TRBJ1-1; D gene unclear. CDR3 size: 12 residues. Per germline, CDR1 SGHTA and CDR2 FQGNSA. The V gene lost 1 base and the J gene lost 4 bases, with 4 bases spanning the gap. The DNA for the CDR3 is TGTGCCAGCAGCTTAGGTAGCACTGAAGCTTTCTTT. It encodes CASSLGSTEAFF. The full variable domain, rest sourced from reference TRBV7-2 and TRBJ1-1, is GAGVSQSPSNKVTEKGKDVELRCDPISGHTALYWYRQSLGQGLEFLIYFQGNSAPDKSGLPSDRFSAERTGGSVSTLTIQRTQQEDSAVYLCASSLGSTEAFFGQGTRLTVV.

The V gene is TRBV7-2, the J gene TRBJ1-2; 7 nucleotides agree with TRBD1. Germline V CDR1 and CDR2: SGHTA, FQGNSA. This CDR3 has 14 residues. Trimming removed 1 base from V and 11 bases from J; junction bases left unmatched: 10. CDR3 region: CASSLDPTGVSYTF. CDR3 DNA sequence: TGTGCCAGCAGCTTAGATCCCACAGGGGTGTCTTACACCTTC.

The rearrangement links TRBV3-1 (or the pseudogene TRBV3-2) to TRBJ2-1, with 10 bases identical to TRBD2. After removal of 3 bases from V and 3 bases from J, the junction contained 5 bases not matched to a gene. The V gene's germline CDR1 is LGHDT and CDR2 YNNKEL (reference sequence). The CDR3 extends over 16 amino acids. The CDR3 spells CASSHATSGRYNEQFF. DNA for the CDR3: TGTGCCAGCAGCCACGCGACTAGCGGGCGCTACAATGAGCAGTTCTTC.

The CDR3 region is CATSDGGSRNQPQHF. The CDR3 DNA follows: TGTGCCACCAGTGATGGGGGGTCGCGCAATCAGCCCCAGCATTTT. The chain couples TRBV24-1 to TRBJ1-5; tentative D call: TRBD1 (5 bases). Per the germline V gene, CDR1 is KGHDR and CDR2 is SFDVKD. This CDR3 has 15 amino acids. V was pared by 3 bases and J by 2 bases, with 10 bases between.

The chain has TRBV5-5 and TRBJ2-7; no reliable D call. Per the germline V gene, CDR1 is SGHKS and CDR2 is YYEKEE (reference sequence). With 2 bases removed from V and 6 bases from J, the gap between germline ends came to 12 bases. The CDR3 totals 13 residues. The CDR3 DNA is TGTGCCAGCAGCTTTCTATACGGTGGCGAGCAGTACTTC. It is translated as CASSFLYGGEQYF.

CDR3 residues: CASSPRQGRNTEAFF. In DNA, the CDR3 is TGTGCCAGCAGCCCTCGACAGGGGCGGAACACTGAAGCTTTCTTT. This chain connects TRBV7-9 to TRBJ1-1; TRBD1 matches at 8 bases. The junction had 6 bases not matched to a gene; V was cut back by 5 bases and J by 1 base. This CDR3 has 15 amino acids. The germline gives CDR1 SEHNR, CDR2 FQNEAQ (reference sequence).

The chain links TRBV4-1 to TRBJ1-6; D not certain. Looked up from germline, CDR1 is MGHRA and CDR2 is YSYEKL. The CDR3 spans 14 residues. The germline V and J ends were trimmed by 0 bases and 12 bases, with 12 bases remaining between them. CDR3 in DNA: TGCGCCAGCAGCCAAGATCTGGCTGCCAGACCCCTCCACTTT. Translating it yields CASSQDLAARPLHF.

The V call is TRBV6-1, the J call TRBJ1-6, with D maybe TRBD1 (5 bases). V lost 1 base and J 0 bases, leaving 7 bases between the germline ends. This CDR3 has 16 residues. Germline V gives CDR1 MNHNS, CDR2 SASEGT. Written as DNA, the CDR3 is TGTGCCAGCAGTGAAGTGGGGGGCTCCTATAATTCACCCCTCCACTTT. This translates into CASSEVGGSYNSPLHF.

The V call is TRBV5-4, the J call TRBJ1-5; tentatively, D is TRBD1 (6 bases). The CDR3 contains 14 residues. Germline lookup yields CDR1 SGHNT and CDR2 YYREEE (reference sequence). Trimming shortened V by 2 bases and J by 5 bases, and 11 bases separated the two germline ends. The CDR3, as DNA: TGTGCCAGCAGCTTTGGGGGGCGCGATCAGCCCCAGCATTTT. Amino acids: CASSFGGRDQPQHF.

On this clone itself: This same CDR3 is encoded by further DNA sequences in the sample. V and J are TRBV18 and TRBJ1-2, with a tentative D call TRBD1 (5 bases). The CDR3 is 13 amino acids. From germline, CDR1 is KGHSH and CDR2 LQKENI. The V end was cut by 6 bases, the J end by 3 bases, with 11 bases between. In DNA, the CDR3 is TGTGCCAGCTCCCCCCAGGGTGACTATGGCTACACCTTC. Translated, it gives CASSPQGDYGYTF.

The gene calls are TRBV12-3 or TRBV12-4 and TRBJ2-1, with unresolved D. V lost 6 bases and J lost 4, with 4 bases in between. This CDR3 is built from 11 residues. CDR3 nucleotide sequence: TGTGCCAGCAGAATATACAATGAGCAGTTCTTC. This sequence encodes CASRIYNEQFF.

In DNA form, the CDR3 reads TGTGCCAGCAGCCCCCAATGGGGCGGGGCGATCTCCTACGAGCAGTACTTC. It translates to CASSPQWGGAISYEQYF. The chain employs TRBV4-2 and TRBJ2-7; weak D call: TRBD2 (6 bases). The V end was cut by 4 bases, the J end by 0 bases, with 19 bases between. CDR1 is LGHNA, CDR2 YNFKEQ, per germline. The CDR3 has 17 residues.

J is TRBJ2-5 and V is TRBV7-6; D unclear. The CDR3 has 14 residues. Germline-derived CDR1 and CDR2 are SGHVS and FNYEAQ. The V end lost 0 bases, the J end lost 4 bases, and 9 bases lay between the germline ends. The CDR3 bases are TGTGCCAGCAGCTTAGCGGGGATCGCAGAGACCCAGTACTTC. The encoded protein is CASSLAGIAETQYF.

This clone was seen only once. The rearrangement links TRBV7-8 to TRBJ2-1; D ambiguous. V lost 1 base to trimming and J lost 0 bases, with 7 bases between them. CDR3 length equals 15 residues. The V gene's germline CDR1 is SGHVS and CDR2 FQNEAQ. The CDR3 is CASSLGGRSYNEQFF. The CDR3 bases are TGTGCCAGCAGCTTAGGAGGACGCTCCTACAATGAGCAGTTCTTC.

The rearrangement uses TRBV19 and TRBJ1-4, with a possible D match to TRBD1 (5 bases). V shed 4 bases and J shed 7 bases, with 13 bases lying between them. The CDR3 runs to 14 residues. In germline, CDR1 is LNHDA, CDR2 SQIVND (reference sequence). This CDR3 is CASSKGTGREKLFF. The CDR3 DNA sequence: TGTGCCAGTAGTAAAGGGACCGGACGTGAAAAACTGTTTTTT.

This rearrangement joins TRBV11-2 to TRBJ2-1; 10 nucleotides agree with TRBD2. V was clipped by 0 bases and J by 2 bases; unmatched bases: 7. This CDR3 is 18 amino acids long. The germline CDR1 and CDR2 sequences are SGHAT and FQNNGV. CDR3 in amino acids: CASSLEGATSGPYNEQFF. The CDR3 bases are TGTGCCAGCAGCTTAGAGGGAGCGACTAGCGGGCCCTACAATGAGCAGTTCTTC.

The genes are TRBV9 and TRBJ1-1, with D unresolved. The germline V and J ends were trimmed by 0 bases and 1 base, with 7 bases remaining between them. This CDR3 is 14 amino acids long. Germline loops: CDR1 SGDLS, CDR2 YYNGEE. The CDR3 DNA follows: TGTGCCAGCAGCGTAGTTGGCAGGAACACTGAAGCTTTCTTT. This encodes CASSVVGRNTEAFF.

V and J are TRBV19 and TRBJ1-2; no definite D call. V shed 2 bases and J shed 0 bases, with 4 bases lying between them. Germline-derived CDR1 and CDR2 are LNHDA and SQIVND (reference sequence). This CDR3 is built from 13 residues. The chain's CDR3 is CASSIMPNYGYTF. The CDR3, as DNA: TGTGCCAGTAGTATAATGCCTAACTATGGCTACACCTTC.

The rearrangement links TRBV11-3 to TRBJ1-2, with D possibly matching TRBD1 (5 bases). The CDR3 contains 14 residues. The germline V gene has CDR1 SGHNT and CDR2 YENEEA. V lost 2 bases and J 4 bases, leaving 11 bases between the germline ends. The CDR3 protein is CASSLIPGPYGYTF. The CDR3 DNA sequence: TGTGCCAGCAGCTTAATCCCGGGGCCCTATGGCTACACCTTC.

The J gene is TRBJ1-2, the V gene TRBV5-1; a weak D match, TRBD1 (5 bases). The V gene lost 0 bases and the J gene lost 1 base, with 7 bases spanning the gap. The CDR3 consists of 14 residues. Per germline, CDR1 SGHRS and CDR2 YFSETQ. Here the CDR3 reads CASSLGQGNYGYTF. The CDR3 nucleotides are TGCGCCAGCAGCTTGGGTCAGGGTAACTATGGCTACACCTTC.

The gene calls are TRBV11-2 and TRBJ2-7; D remains ambiguous. Germline loops: CDR1 SGHAT, CDR2 FQNNGV. This CDR3 is built from 11 residues. Trimming cost V 2 bases and J 10 bases, with 9 bases left between them. The CDR3 here is CASSLSVRQYV. Written as DNA, the CDR3 is TGTGCCAGCAGCTTAAGCGTCAGACAGTACGTC.